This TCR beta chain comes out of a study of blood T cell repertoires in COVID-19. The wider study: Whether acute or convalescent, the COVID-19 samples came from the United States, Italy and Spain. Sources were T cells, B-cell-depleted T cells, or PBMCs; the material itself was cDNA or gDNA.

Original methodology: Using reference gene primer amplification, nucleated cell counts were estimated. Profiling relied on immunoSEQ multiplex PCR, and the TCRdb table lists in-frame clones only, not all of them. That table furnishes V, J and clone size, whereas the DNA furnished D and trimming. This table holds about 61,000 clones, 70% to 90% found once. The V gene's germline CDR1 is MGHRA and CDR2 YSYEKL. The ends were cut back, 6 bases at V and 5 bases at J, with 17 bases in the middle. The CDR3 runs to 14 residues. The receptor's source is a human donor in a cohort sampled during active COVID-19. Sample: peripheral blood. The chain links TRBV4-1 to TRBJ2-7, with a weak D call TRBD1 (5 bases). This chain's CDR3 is CASSQTPQGDEQYF. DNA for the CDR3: TGCGCCAGCAGTCAAACGCCGCAGGGCGACGAGCAGTACTTC.